This T cell receptor (beta chain) was obtained from a study of spatial heterogeneity in lung cancer. Whole-study results and caveats: For expanded intratumoral alpha and beta TCRs, counts tracked tumor mutation counts.

In germline, CDR1 is LNHNV, CDR2 YYDKDF (reference sequence). With 3 bases removed from V and 5 bases from J, the gap between germline ends came to 10 bases. The CDR3 runs 13 residues. Each CDR3 protein is one row after TCRdb ran MiXCR on the 5' RACE reads. The sample contains 18,000 or so distinct CDR3 sequences, around 6% of which appear only once. Ten or more counts support this clonotype. What it binds is unknown. Specified time point: sample taken at primary tumor resection. From tumor, nontumor lung or frozen PBMC, whole RNA was taken unsorted for sequencing. The input for sequencing was lung tumor tissue, taken at surgery. The receptor's source is a female donor with early-stage non-small cell lung cancer. The chain has TRBV15 and TRBJ1-2; D unresolved. CDR3 region: CATSRDGKYGYTF. In DNA, the CDR3 is TGTGCCACCAGCAGGGACGGGAAGTATGGCTACACCTTC.